This T cell receptor (beta chain) was recorded in a study of blood T cell repertoires in COVID-19. Study-level background: Whether acute or convalescent, the COVID-19 samples came from the United States, Italy and Spain.

Germline CDR1 SGDLS, CDR2 YYNGEE. V shed 2 bases and J shed 5 bases, with 14 bases lying between them. The CDR3 runs 16 residues. This clone was detected a few times. Under the authors' procedure: Estimated nucleated cell counts came from reference gene primer amplification. Libraries were prepared by immunoSEQ multiplex PCR; TCRdb keeps only in-frame clonotypes and omits some of them. V and J calls and clone size follow that table, whereas D and trimming were derived from the DNA. The sample has about 110,000 clones; about 70% are singletons. The clonotype comes from a human donor with acute or convalescent COVID-19. The donor label of this sample is uncertain. The rearrangement joins TRBV9 to TRBJ1-6, with a tentative D call TRBD1 (6 bases). Sequencing was performed on peripheral blood. The CDR3, as DNA: TGTGCCAGCAGCGTCGAGAGGGGGTCCAATAATTCACCCCTCCACTTT. Its translation: CASSVERGSNNSPLHF.